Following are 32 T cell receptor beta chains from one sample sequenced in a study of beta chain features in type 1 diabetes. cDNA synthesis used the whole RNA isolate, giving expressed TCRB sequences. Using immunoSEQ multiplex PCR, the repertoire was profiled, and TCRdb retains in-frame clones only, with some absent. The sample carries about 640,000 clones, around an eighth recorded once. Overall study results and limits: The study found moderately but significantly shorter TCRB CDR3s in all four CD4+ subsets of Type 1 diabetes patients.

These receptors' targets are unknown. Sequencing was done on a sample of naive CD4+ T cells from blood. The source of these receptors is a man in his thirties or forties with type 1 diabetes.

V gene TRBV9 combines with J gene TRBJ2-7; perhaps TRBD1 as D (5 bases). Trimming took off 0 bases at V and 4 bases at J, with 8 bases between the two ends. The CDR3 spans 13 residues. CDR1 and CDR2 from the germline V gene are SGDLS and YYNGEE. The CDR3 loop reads CASSVGNRYEQYF. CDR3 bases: TGTGCCAGCAGCGTAGGGAACAGGTACGAGCAGTACTTC.

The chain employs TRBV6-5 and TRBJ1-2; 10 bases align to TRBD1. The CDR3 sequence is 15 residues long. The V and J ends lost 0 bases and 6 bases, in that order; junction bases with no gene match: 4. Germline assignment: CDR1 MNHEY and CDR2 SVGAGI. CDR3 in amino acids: CASSYSRTGGNGYTF. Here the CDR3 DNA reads TGTGCCAGCAGTTACTCGAGGACAGGGGGTAATGGCTACACCTTC.

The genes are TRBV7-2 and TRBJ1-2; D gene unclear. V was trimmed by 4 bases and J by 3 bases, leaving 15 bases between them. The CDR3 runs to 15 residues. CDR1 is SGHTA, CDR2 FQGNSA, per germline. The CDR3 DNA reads TGTGCCAGCAGCTACAAGATCGGAGTCGACTATGGCTACACCTTC. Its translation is CASSYKIGVDYGYTF. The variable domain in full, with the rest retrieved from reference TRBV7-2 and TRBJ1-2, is GAGVSQSPSNKVTEKGKDVELRCDPISGHTALYWYRQSLGQGLEFLIYFQGNSAPDKSGLPSDRFSAERTGGSVSTLTIQRTQQEDSAVYLCASSYKIGVDYGYTFGSGTRLTVV.

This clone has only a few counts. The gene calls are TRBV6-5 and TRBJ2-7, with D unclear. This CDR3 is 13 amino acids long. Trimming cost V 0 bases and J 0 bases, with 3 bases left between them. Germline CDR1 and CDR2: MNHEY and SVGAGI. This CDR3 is CASSYSSSYEQYF. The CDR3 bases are TGTGCCAGCAGTTACTCGAGCTCCTACGAGCAGTACTTC.

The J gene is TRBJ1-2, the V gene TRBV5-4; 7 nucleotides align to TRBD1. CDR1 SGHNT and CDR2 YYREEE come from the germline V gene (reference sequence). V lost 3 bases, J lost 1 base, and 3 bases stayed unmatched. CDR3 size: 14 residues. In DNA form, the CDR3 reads TGTGCCAGCAGCTCCCAGGGGGTTAACTATGGCTACACCTTC. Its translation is CASSSQGVNYGYTF. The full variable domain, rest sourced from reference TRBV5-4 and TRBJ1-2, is ETGVTQSPTHLIKTRGQQVTLRCSSQSGHNTVSWYQQALGQGPQFIFQYYREEENGRGNFPPRFSGLQFPNYSSELNVNALELDDSALYLCASSSQGVNYGYTFGSGTRLTVV.

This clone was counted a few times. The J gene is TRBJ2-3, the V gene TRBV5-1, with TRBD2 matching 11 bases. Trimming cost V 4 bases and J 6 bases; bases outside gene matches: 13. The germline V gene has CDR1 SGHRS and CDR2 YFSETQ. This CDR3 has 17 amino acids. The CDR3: CASSLQVAGGQADTQYF. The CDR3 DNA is TGCGCCAGCAGCCTGCAGGTAGCGGGGGGGCAAGCGGATACGCAGTATTTT.

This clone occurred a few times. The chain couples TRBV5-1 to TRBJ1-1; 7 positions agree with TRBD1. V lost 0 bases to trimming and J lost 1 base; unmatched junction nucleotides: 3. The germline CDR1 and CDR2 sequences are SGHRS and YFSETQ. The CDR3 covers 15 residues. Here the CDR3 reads CASSLVGQENTEAFF. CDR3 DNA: TGCGCCAGCAGCTTGGTCGGACAGGAGAACACTGAAGCTTTCTTT. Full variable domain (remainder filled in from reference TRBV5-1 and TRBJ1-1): KAGVTQTPRYLIKTRGQQVTLSCSPISGHRSVSWYQQTPGQGLQFLFEYFSETQRNKGNFPGRFSGRQFSNSRSEMNVSTLELGDSALYLCASSLVGQENTEAFFGQGTRLTVV.

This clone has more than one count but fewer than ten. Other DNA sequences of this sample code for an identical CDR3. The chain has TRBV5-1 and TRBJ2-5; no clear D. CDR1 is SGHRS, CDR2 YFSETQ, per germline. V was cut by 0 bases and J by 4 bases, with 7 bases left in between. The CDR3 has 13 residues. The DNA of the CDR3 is TGCGCCAGCAGCTTGGGACAAGGAGAGACCCAGTACTTC. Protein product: CASSLGQGETQYF. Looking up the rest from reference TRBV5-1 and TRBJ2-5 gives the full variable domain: KAGVTQTPRYLIKTRGQQVTLSCSPISGHRSVSWYQQTPGQGLQFLFEYFSETQRNKGNFPGRFSGRQFSNSRSEMNVSTLELGDSALYLCASSLGQGETQYFGPGTRLLVL.

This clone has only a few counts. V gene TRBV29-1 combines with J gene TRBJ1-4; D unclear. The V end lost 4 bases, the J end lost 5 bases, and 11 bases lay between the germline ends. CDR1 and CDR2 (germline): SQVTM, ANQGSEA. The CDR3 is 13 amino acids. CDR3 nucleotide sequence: TGCAGCGTTGTAAGGTTCGGCAATGAAAAACTGTTTTTT. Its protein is CSVVRFGNEKLFF.

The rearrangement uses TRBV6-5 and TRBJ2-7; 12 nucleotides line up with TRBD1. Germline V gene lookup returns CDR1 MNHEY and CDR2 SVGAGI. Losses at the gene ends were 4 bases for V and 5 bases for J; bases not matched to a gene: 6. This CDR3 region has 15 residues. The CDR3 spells CASSSPGQGAHEQYF. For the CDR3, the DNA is TGTGCCAGCAGTTCCCCGGGACAGGGGGCCCACGAGCAGTACTTC.

CDR3 loop: CASSVGGRPYEQYF. CDR3 DNA sequence: TGTGCCAGTAGTGTCGGGGGAAGACCCTACGAGCAGTACTTC. The rearrangement links TRBV19 to TRBJ2-7; D might be TRBD2 (6 bases). The CDR3 runs 14 residues. The germline V gene encodes CDR1 LNHDA and CDR2 SQIVND (reference sequence). V was cut by 5 bases and J by 2 bases, with 13 bases left in between.

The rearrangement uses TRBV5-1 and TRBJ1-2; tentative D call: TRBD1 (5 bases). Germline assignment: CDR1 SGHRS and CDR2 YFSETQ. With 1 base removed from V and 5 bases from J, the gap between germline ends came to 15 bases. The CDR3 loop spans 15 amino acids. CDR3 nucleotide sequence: TGCGCCAGCAGCTTGACGGGTCAGGGTCAGTATGGCTACACCTTC. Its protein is CASSLTGQGQYGYTF.

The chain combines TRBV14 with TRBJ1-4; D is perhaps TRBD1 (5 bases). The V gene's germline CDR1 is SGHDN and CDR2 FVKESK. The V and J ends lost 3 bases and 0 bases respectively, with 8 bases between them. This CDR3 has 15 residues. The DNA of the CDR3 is TGTGCCAGCAGCCAGATAGGGGCAACTAATGAAAAACTGTTTTTT. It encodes CASSQIGATNEKLFF. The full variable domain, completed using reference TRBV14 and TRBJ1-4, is EAGVTQFPSHSVIEKGQTVTLRCDPISGHDNLYWYRRVMGKEIKFLLHFVKESKQDESGMPNNRFLAERTGGTYSTLKVQPAELEDSGVYFCASSQIGATNEKLFFGSGTQLSVL.

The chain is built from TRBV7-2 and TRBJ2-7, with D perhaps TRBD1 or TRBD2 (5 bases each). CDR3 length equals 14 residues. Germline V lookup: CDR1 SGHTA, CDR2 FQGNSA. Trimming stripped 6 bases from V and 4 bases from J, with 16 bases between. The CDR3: CASSTFQGEYEQYF. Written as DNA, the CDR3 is TGTGCCAGCAGTACCTTCCAAGGGGAGTACGAGCAGTACTTC.

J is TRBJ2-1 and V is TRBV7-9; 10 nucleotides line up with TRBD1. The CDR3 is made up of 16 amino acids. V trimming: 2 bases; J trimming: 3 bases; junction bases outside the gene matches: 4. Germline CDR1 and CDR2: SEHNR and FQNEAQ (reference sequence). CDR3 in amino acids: CASSLSRTGGYNEQFF. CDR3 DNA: TGTGCCAGCAGCTTAAGCCGGACAGGGGGCTACAATGAGCAGTTCTTC. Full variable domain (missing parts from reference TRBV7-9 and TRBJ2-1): DTGVSQNPRHKITKRGQNVTFRCDPISEHNRLYWYRQTLGQGPEFLTYFQNEAQLEKSRLLSDRFSAERPKGSFSTLEIQRTEQGDSAMYLCASSLSRTGGYNEQFFGPGTRLTVL.

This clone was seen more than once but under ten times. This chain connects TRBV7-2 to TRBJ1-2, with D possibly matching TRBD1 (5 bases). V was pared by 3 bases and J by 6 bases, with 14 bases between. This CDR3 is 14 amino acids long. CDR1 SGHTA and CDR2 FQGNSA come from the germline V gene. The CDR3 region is CASSFKGSRNGYTF. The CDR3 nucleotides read TGTGCCAGCAGCTTTAAGGGGTCTAGGAATGGCTACACCTTC.

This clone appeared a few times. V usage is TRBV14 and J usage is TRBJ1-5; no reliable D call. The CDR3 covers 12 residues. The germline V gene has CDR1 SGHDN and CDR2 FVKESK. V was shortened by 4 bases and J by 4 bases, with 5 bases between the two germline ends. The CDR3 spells CASSRKNQPQHF. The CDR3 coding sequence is TGTGCCAGCAGCCGGAAGAATCAGCCCCAGCATTTT.

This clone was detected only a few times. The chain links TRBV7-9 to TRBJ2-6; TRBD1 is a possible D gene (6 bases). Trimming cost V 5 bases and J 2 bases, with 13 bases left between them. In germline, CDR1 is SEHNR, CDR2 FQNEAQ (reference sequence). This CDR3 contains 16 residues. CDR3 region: CASSTLQGTGANVLTF. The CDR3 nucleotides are TGTGCCAGCAGCACCTTACAGGGTACTGGGGCCAACGTCCTGACTTTC.

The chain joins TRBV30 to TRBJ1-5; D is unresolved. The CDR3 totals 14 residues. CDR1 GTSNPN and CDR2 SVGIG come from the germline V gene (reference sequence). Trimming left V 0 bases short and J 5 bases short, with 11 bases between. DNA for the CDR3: TGTGCCTGGAGTGTAGGGCCCTTGGATCAGCCCCAGCATTTT. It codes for CAWSVGPLDQPQHF.

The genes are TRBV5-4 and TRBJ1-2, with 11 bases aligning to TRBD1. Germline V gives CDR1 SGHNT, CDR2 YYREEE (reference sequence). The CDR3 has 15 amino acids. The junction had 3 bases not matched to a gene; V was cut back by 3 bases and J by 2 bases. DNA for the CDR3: TGTGCCAGCAGCTCCCGGGACAGGGGGAACTATGGCTACACCTTC. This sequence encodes CASSSRDRGNYGYTF.

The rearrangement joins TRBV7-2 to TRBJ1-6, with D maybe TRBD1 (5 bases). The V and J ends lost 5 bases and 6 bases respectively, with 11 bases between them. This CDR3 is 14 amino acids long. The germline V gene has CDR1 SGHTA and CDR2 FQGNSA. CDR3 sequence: CASSLQGPNSPLHF. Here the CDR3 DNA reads TGTGCCAGCAGCCTCCAGGGTCCTAATTCACCCCTCCACTTT.

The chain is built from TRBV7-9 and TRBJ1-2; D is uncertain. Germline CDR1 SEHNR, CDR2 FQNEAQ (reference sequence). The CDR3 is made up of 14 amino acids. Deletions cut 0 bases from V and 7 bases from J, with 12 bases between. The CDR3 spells CASSLASEAGGYTF. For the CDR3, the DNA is TGTGCCAGCAGCTTAGCGTCCGAGGCTGGTGGCTACACCTTC. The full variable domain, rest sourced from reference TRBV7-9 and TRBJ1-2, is DTGVSQNPRHKITKRGQNVTFRCDPISEHNRLYWYRQTLGQGPEFLTYFQNEAQLEKSRLLSDRFSAERPKGSFSTLEIQRTEQGDSAMYLCASSLASEAGGYTFGSGTRLTVV.

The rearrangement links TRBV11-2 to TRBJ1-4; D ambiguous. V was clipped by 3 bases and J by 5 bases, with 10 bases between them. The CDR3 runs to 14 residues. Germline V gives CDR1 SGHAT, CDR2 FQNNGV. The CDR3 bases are TGTGCCAGCAGCTTTTTGCGGAGCAATGAAAAACTGTTTTTT. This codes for CASSFLRSNEKLFF.

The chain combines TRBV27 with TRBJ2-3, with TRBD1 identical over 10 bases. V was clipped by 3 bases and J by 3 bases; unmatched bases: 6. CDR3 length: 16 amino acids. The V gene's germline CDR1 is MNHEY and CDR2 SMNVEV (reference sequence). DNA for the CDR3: TGTGCCAGCAGTTTGACAGGGGGCGGCGGAACAGATACGCAGTATTTT. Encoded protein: CASSLTGGGGTDTQYF.

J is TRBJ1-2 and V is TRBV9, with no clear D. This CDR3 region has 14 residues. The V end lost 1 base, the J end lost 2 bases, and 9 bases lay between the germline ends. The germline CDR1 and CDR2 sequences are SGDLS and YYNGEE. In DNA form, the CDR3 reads TGTGCCAGCAGCGTATACCCGGGGAACTATGGCTACACCTTC. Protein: CASSVYPGNYGYTF.

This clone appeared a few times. CDR3 bases: TGTGCCAGCAGCCCTTCACCCGGGAGGTCACCCCTCCACTTT. This gives the protein CASSPSPGRSPLHF. The chain carries TRBV14 and TRBJ1-6; D unresolved. Germline CDR1 SGHDN, CDR2 FVKESK. V gave up 4 bases and J gave up 10 bases, with 14 bases separating them. The CDR3 is made up of 14 amino acids. The full variable domain, in which reference TRBV14 and TRBJ1-6 provide the parts outside the CDR3, is EAGVTQFPSHSVIEKGQTVTLRCDPISGHDNLYWYRRVMGKEIKFLLHFVKESKQDESGMPNNRFLAERTGGTYSTLKVQPAELEDSGVYFCASSPSPGRSPLHFGNGTRLTVT.

The CDR3 loop reads CASSPAGTGNYEQYF. CDR3 DNA: TGTGCCAGCAGCCCCGCCGGGACAGGGAACTACGAGCAGTACTTC. The chain uses TRBV5-6 and TRBJ2-7; 9 positions agree with TRBD1. This CDR3 is 15 amino acids long. CDR1 and CDR2 from the germline V gene are SGHDT and YYEEEE. V gave up 4 bases and J gave up 3 bases; unmatched junction bases: 8.

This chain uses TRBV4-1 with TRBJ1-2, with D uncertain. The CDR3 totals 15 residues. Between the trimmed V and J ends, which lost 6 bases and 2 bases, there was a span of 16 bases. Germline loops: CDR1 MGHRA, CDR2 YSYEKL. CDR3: CASRHQGDRNYGYTF. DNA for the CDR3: TGCGCCAGCAGGCACCAAGGAGATAGGAACTATGGCTACACCTTC.

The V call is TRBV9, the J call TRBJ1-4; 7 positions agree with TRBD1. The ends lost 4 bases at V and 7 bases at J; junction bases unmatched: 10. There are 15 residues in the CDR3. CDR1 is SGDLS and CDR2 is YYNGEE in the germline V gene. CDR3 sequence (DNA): TGTGCCAGCAGCCCCCAAGCAGGGGGGGGTGAAAAACTGTTTTTT. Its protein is CASSPQAGGGEKLFF.

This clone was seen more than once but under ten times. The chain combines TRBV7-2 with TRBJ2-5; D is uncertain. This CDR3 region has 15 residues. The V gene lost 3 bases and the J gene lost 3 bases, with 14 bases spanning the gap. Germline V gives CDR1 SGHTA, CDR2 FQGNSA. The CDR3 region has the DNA TGTGCCAGCAGCTTCCAGGTCGGAGAAAAAGAGACCCAGTACTTC. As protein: CASSFQVGEKETQYF.

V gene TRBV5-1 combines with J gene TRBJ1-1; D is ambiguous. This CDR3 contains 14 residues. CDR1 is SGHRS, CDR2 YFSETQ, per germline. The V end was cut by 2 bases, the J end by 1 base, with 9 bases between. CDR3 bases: TGCGCCAGCAGCTTTTGGCAGAGGAACACTGAAGCTTTCTTT. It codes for CASSFWQRNTEAFF.

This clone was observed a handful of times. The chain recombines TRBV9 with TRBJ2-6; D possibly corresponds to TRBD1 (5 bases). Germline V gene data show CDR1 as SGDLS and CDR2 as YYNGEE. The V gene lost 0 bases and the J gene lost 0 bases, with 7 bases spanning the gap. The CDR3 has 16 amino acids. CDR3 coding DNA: TGTGCCAGCAGCGTAGGCAGGGTCTCTGGGGCCAACGTCCTGACTTTC. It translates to CASSVGRVSGANVLTF.